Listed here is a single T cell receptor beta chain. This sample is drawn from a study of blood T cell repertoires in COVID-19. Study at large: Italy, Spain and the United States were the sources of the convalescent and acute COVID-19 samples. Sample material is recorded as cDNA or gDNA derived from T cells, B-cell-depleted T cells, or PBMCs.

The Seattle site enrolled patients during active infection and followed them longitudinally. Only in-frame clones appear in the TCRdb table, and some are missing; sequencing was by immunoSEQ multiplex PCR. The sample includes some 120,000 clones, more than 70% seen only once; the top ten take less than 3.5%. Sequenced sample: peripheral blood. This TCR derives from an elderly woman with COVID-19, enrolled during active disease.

CDR3 sequence: CASGTGLIHEQYF. The CDR3 nucleotides are TGTGCCAGCGGGACAGGGTTGATCCACGAGCAGTACTTC. The gene calls are TRBV3-1 (or the pseudogene TRBV3-2) and TRBJ2-7; TRBD1 matches 9 bases. The J segment lost 5 bases and the V segment lost 8 bases, leaving 7 bases of the junction unmatched. Germline V CDR1 and CDR2: LGHDT, YNNKEL (reference sequence). CDR3 length: 13 amino acids.